This TCR beta chain was obtained from a study of cytomegalovirus exposure and HLA in healthy donors. This clone showed up just a few times. The CDR3 runs to 19 residues. CDR1 is SGHAT, CDR2 FQDESV, per germline (reference sequence). Trimming removed 5 bases from V and 0 bases from J; junction bases left unmatched: 12. Use of 60 Vbeta and 13 Jbeta primers characterized the PCR. The protocol was immunoSEQ multiplex PCR, while the TCRdb copy is restricted to in-frame clones and leaves out a portion. The top ten hold around 14% of the sample, which has more than 95,000 clones, 65% to 80% seen once. The chain links TRBV11-1 to TRBJ2-7; 14 nucleotides line up with TRBD2. The TCR was taken from a woman aged 60-75 years in good health and CMV-seropositive. The sample comprised PBMCs. CDR3 region: CASSQAGLAGGINSYEQYF. The CDR3 coding sequence is TGTGCCAGCAGCCAAGCAGGACTAGCGGGGGGAATAAACTCCTACGAGCAGTACTTC.